This T cell receptor (beta chain) came from a study of shared clonotypes between healthy human individuals. CD45RO-negative, CCR7-selected cells formed the naive CD8 fraction, which excluded terminally differentiated effector memory CD45RA+ cells. Authors' analysis steps: ImmunoSEQ output held junction-only sequences without quality scores, so filtering differed. The protocol was immunoSEQ multiplex PCR, while the TCRdb copy is restricted to in-frame clones and leaves out a portion. That table is the source of V, J and clone size, and D and trimming were worked out from the DNA. Counted here are about 1.9 million clones, roughly 95% occurring once; the ten biggest clones make up 1.5% to 2%. With regard to this clone: The junction and the germline gene differ at one end; a read error may be behind it.

Germline V lookup: CDR1 SNHLY, CDR2 FYNNEI. CDR3 length: 14 amino acids. This chain connects TRBV2 to TRBJ2-5; D may correspond to TRBD1 or TRBD2 (5 bases each). This receptor was identified in a man aged 18 to 35 in good health. Some clones in this sample may be carry-over from other donors' samples. The sequenced sample consisted of naive CD8+ T cells from PBMCs. The DNA of the CDR3 is TGTGCCAGCAGAGAAGAAGGGACCCGAGAGACCCAGTACTTC. Translated, it gives CASREEGTRETQYF.